This T cell receptor beta chain was identified during a study of shared clonotypes between healthy human individuals. Findings and limits, study-wide: Memory subsets generally showed lower estimated richness than naive subsets. Against clonotypes common to all four donors, non-shared ones had lower generation probabilities.

CD45RO-negative, CCR7-selected cells formed the naive CD8 fraction, which excluded terminally differentiated effector memory CD45RA+ cells. About this clone itself: The antigen remains unidentified.

Germline V gene lookup returns CDR1 MDHEN and CDR2 SYDVKM. Trimming cost V 5 bases and J 8 bases, with 15 bases left between them. The CDR3 runs 13 residues. TCRdb's table, derived via immunoSEQ multiplex PCR, lists solely in-frame clones and lacks some. The sample has around 1.9 million clones, about 93% seen once; the top ten hold under 2%. What was sequenced was naive CD8+ T cells from PBMCs. This sequence was found in a man younger than 35 in good health. Some clones in this sample may be carry-over from other donors' samples. The chain is built from TRBV28 and TRBJ1-2, with D hard to call. In DNA, the CDR3 is TGTGCCAGCAGTCCCAAGATTCTCCCGGGCTACACCTTC. Amino acid sequence: CASSPKILPGYTF.